These T cell receptor beta chains were read from a single sample in a study of blood T cell repertoires in COVID-19. Method: immunoSEQ multiplex PCR; TCRdb's copy keeps in-frame clones and lacks some. The sample consists of 140,000 or so clones, more than 80% of them appearing once. The sample was peripheral blood. These TCRs come from a woman aged 55-75 years with active COVID-19. Both conserved end residues are part of each CDR3. D genes are given only for firm matches. Where a row states a size, it is once, few, many or the class of an expanded clone; other rows omit it.

D gene,clone size,V gene,J gene,CDR3 DNA,CDR3 protein
TRBD1,.,TRBV9,TRBJ1-5,TGTGCCAGCAGCGTAGAAACAGGGGCTGGTCAGCCCCAGCATTTT,CASSVETGAGQPQHF
.,.,TRBV7-9,TRBJ1-3,TGTGCCAGCAGCTTAGACGGCGGGGCGCGTGGAAACACCATATATTTT,CASSLDGGARGNTIYF
.,.,TRBV12-3/TRBV12-4,TRBJ2-5,TGTGCCAGCAGCCGCCTTGGGGGGGAGACCCAGTACTTC,CASSRLGGETQYF
TRBD1,.,TRBV9,TRBJ2-3,TGTGCCAGCAGCGCCTTACAGGGGGACTTGGAAAGCACAGATACGCAGTATTTT,CASSALQGDLESTDTQYF
.,.,TRBV19,TRBJ1-5,TGTGCCAGTAGTATAGAACGGAGTCAGCCCCAGCATTTT,CASSIERSQPQHF
.,once,TRBV15,TRBJ2-6,TGTGCCACCAGCAGAGGCGGGTCTGGGGCCAACGTCCTGACTTTC,CATSRGGSGANVLTF
TRBD2,.,TRBV9,TRBJ2-3,TGTGCCAGCAGCGTTCGGACTAGCGGGAGTACAGATACGCAGTATTTT,CASSVRTSGSTDTQYF
.,once,TRBV5-4,TRBJ2-5,TGTGCCAGCAGCTTGGGAGGGGGTTCAGGGGAGACCCAGTACTTC,CASSLGGGSGETQYF
.,.,TRBV21-1,TRBJ2-1,TGTGCCAGCAGCAAAGGGCTAGCGGCCTCTTCCTTCTACAATGAGCAGTTCTTC,CASSKGLAASSFYNEQFF
.,.,TRBV5-1,TRBJ2-1,TGCGCCAGCAGCTCCTACGGGACAAATTTGCTCAATGAGCAGTTCTTC,CASSSYGTNLLNEQFF
TRBD2,once,TRBV5-1,TRBJ2-7,TGCGCCAGCAGCTTGGGAGCGGGAGGCTCCTACGAGCAGTACTTC,CASSLGAGGSYEQYF
.,few,TRBV4-2,TRBJ2-5,TGTGCCAGCAGCCAAGGGCAGGGAGGAGAGACCCAGTACTTC,CASSQGQGGETQYF
.,once,TRBV7-2,TRBJ2-7,TGTGCCAGCACCTTAGAGCACTCAAACTACGAGCAGTACTTC,CASTLEHSNYEQYF
TRBD2,.,TRBV2,TRBJ2-1,TGTGCCAGCAGAGTAGCGGGGGGCTACAATGAGCAGTTCTTC,CASRVAGGYNEQFF
.,once,TRBV13,TRBJ1-3,TGTGCCAGCAGCCCCTACGGGCGGGCGACTAGAAACACCATATATTTT,CASSPYGRATRNTIYF
.,.,TRBV18,TRBJ2-2,TGTGCCAGCTCACCACCTCAGGCACGGAACACCGGGGAGCTGTTTTTT,CASSPPQARNTGELFF
TRBD1,.,TRBV16,TRBJ2-1,TGTGCCAGCAGCCAATGGGAACAGGGGGTGTACAATGAGCAGTTCTTC,CASSQWEQGVYNEQFF
.,.,TRBV3-1/TRBV3-2,TRBJ1-1,TGTGCCAGCAGCCGAGGCGGAATGAACACTGAAGCTTTCTTT,CASSRGGMNTEAFF
TRBD1,.,TRBV4-3,TRBJ2-5,TGCGCCAGCAGCAAGGGACAGGGGTACCAAGAGACCCAGTACTTC,CASSKGQGYQETQYF
.,.,TRBV12-3/TRBV12-4,TRBJ1-1,TGTGCCAGCCTATGGGGAGGGGACACTGAAGCTTTCTTT,CASLWGGDTEAFF
.,.,TRBV12-3/TRBV12-4,TRBJ2-5,TGTGCCAGCAGTTTAAGGAGGGAGACCCAGTACTTC,CASSLRRETQYF
.,.,TRBV27,TRBJ2-5,TGTGCCAGCACGGTCGACGGGGAGACCCAGTACTTC,CASTVDGETQYF
TRBD1,.,TRBV5-4,TRBJ2-7,TGTGCCAGCAGCGGATCTAGACAGGGGTACGAGCAGTACTTC,CASSGSRQGYEQYF
TRBD1,few,TRBV7-9,TRBJ1-1,TGTGCCAGCAGCTTAGGCCGTGGGACAGGAGGTTCCATGAACACTGAAGCTTTCTTT,CASSLGRGTGGSMNTEAFF
.,.,TRBV7-5,TRBJ1-5,TGTGTCAGAAGCTTACCATGGGGCTTTGGACCCCCGTATGAGGCCCAGCATTTT,CVRSLPWGFGPPYEAQHF
.,.,TRBV7-2,TRBJ1-1,TGTGCCAGCAGCTCCGACCAATTCGGAGGAGCTTTCTTT,CASSSDQFGGAFF
TRBD1,.,TRBV5-1,TRBJ2-5,TGCGCCAGCAGCTGGGACAGGCCGAAAGAGACCCAGTACTTC,CASSWDRPKETQYF
.,.,TRBV28,TRBJ1-2,TGTGCCAGCAGTTCAGACGGGGTTGGCTACACCTTC,CASSSDGVGYTF
TRBD1,.,TRBV7-9,TRBJ1-1,TGTGCCAGCAGCTTAGCGCAGGGGGCGGGGAACACTGAAGCTTTCTTT,CASSLAQGAGNTEAFF
.,few,TRBV6-6,TRBJ1-5,TGTGCCAGCAGTTACTCCATCAATCAGCCCCAGCATTTT,CASSYSINQPQHF
.,once,TRBV6-5,TRBJ1-2,TGTGCCAGCAGCTCCGGGGGTGGGGGCTATGGCTACACCTTC,CASSSGGGGYGYTF
TRBD1,.,TRBV7-9,TRBJ2-1,TGTGCCAGCAGCCCCCGTAGCCAGGGGGCTATCAATGAGCAGTTCTTC,CASSPRSQGAINEQFF
TRBD2,.,TRBV5-1,TRBJ2-3,TGCGCCAGCAGCTTGGCCCCCCAGCTAGCGGGAGGCACTGATACGCAGTATTTT,CASSLAPQLAGGTDTQYF
.,.,TRBV12-3/TRBV12-4,TRBJ1-2,TGTGCCAGCAGTAAACAGGGAAACTATGGCTACACCTTC,CASSKQGNYGYTF
.,.,TRBV18,TRBJ2-3,TGTGCCAGCTCACCGACCCCGGGGACAGATACGCAGTATTTT,CASSPTPGTDTQYF
TRBD2,.,TRBV28,TRBJ2-7,TGTGCCAGCAGTCCGCAGACCCTAGCGGGAGCGTGGGAGCAGTACTTC,CASSPQTLAGAWEQYF
TRBD1,few,TRBV30,TRBJ2-7,TGTGCCTGGAGTGCGAGAAGGGGACAGGGGACCTACGAGCAGTACTTC,CAWSARRGQGTYEQYF
.,.,TRBV28,TRBJ1-2,TGTGCCAGCAGTTTCCCTTTGGGTCAGGGCTATGGCTACACCTTC,CASSFPLGQGYGYTF
.,once,TRBV4-1,TRBJ1-1,TGCGCCAGCAGGGCCAGGGTTGGGGACACTGAAGCTTTCTTT,CASRARVGDTEAFF
.,.,TRBV27,TRBJ2-7,TGTGCCAGCAGTTTAGTTGCCCAAATGACAGGTTACAACGAGCAGTACTTC,CASSLVAQMTGYNEQYF
.,.,TRBV4-2,TRBJ2-1,TGTGCCAGCAAGGGGTCGGCAGCCCACAATGAGCAGTTCTTC,CASKGSAAHNEQFF
.,.,TRBV5-5,TRBJ1-2,TGTGCCAGCAGCGCCCGGAGCGGGGACGACTATGGCTACACCTTC,CASSARSGDDYGYTF
.,.,TRBV4-3,TRBJ2-7,TGCGCCAGCAGCCAAGGCGGGGTCCTCTCCTACGAGCAGTACTTC,CASSQGGVLSYEQYF
TRBD2,.,TRBV6-2/TRBV6-3,TRBJ2-1,TGTGCCAGCAGTTACGAAGCGGGGGCCTATGTCCCCTACAATGAGCAGTTCTTC,CASSYEAGAYVPYNEQFF
TRBD2,.,TRBV7-9,TRBJ2-7,TGTGCCAGCAGCTCGACTAGCCTCGGGCAGTACTTC,CASSSTSLGQYF
TRBD2,.,TRBV7-9,TRBJ2-7,TGTGCCAGCAGCTCTAGCGGGAGGGCCTACGAGCAGTACTTC,CASSSSGRAYEQYF
TRBD1,few,TRBV4-2,TRBJ2-1,TGTGCCAGCAGCCAAGCGCAGGGACAGGGGACCGTATGGCAGTTCTTC,CASSQAQGQGTVWQFF
TRBD2,.,TRBV11-2,TRBJ2-5,TGTGCCAGCAGGTTCGCAGCGGGAGGGCCGACAGGGACCCAGTACTTC,CASRFAAGGPTGTQYF
TRBD1,.,TRBV2,TRBJ2-2,TGTGCCAGCAGTGAAGTAAGGGGGCTCACCGGGGAGCTGTTTTTT,CASSEVRGLTGELFF
TRBD1,.,TRBV27,TRBJ2-7,TGTGCCAGCAGTTTATCGTTCGGACAGGGTTTCGTTGAGCAGTACTTC,CASSLSFGQGFVEQYF
TRBD2,once,TRBV7-2,TRBJ2-7,TGTGCCAGCAGCTCCCGCCGGGGGGGACGAGCGGATACCTACGAGCAGTACTTC,CASSSRRGGRADTYEQYF
TRBD1,few,TRBV2,TRBJ1-4,TGTGCCAGCAGAAAAGGGACAGCCTCTAATGAAAAACTGTTTTTT,CASRKGTASNEKLFF
TRBD2,.,TRBV10-3,TRBJ2-1,TGTGCCATCAGTGACGGACTAGCCAAGAGCTCCTACAATGAGCAGTTCTTC,CAISDGLAKSSYNEQFF
TRBD2,few,TRBV7-9,TRBJ2-5,TGTGCCAGCAGCTTTGAGACTAGCGGGGAGGTCCGGGAGACCCAGTACTTC,CASSFETSGEVRETQYF
.,.,TRBV18,TRBJ1-2,TGTGCCAGCTCACCACAGGGGAATGGCTACACCTTC,CASSPQGNGYTF